A selection of T cell receptor beta chains follows, all from one sample in a study of blood T cell repertoires in COVID-19. The method was immunoSEQ multiplex PCR; TCRdb's version includes in-frame clones alone and lacks a portion of them. The table records 150,000 to 200,000 clones, around nine tenths of them present only once. Sequenced input: peripheral blood. The receptors originated from a man aged 65 to 85 with acute or convalescent COVID-19. Both conserved end residues are part of each CDR3. Fields, in order: clone size, V gene, J gene, D gene, CDR3 protein, CDR3 DNA. The D gene is left open where the match is weak. Where a row states a size, it is once, few, many or the class of an expanded clone; other rows omit it.

>NA|TRBV3-1/TRBV3-2|TRBJ2-1|NA
CASSQLAINEQFF
TGTGCCAGCAGCCAACTAGCAATCAATGAGCAGTTCTTC
>NA|TRBV6-5|TRBJ1-2|TRBD1
CASSYSRTGGEGYTF
TGTGCCAGCAGTTACTCGCGGACAGGGGGCGAGGGCTACACCTTC
>NA|TRBV3-1/TRBV3-2|TRBJ2-1|NA
CASSQESRGRGYNEQFF
TGTGCCAGCAGCCAAGAGTCTCGGGGTCGGGGCTACAATGAGCAGTTCTTC
>NA|TRBV7-8|TRBJ1-3|TRBD1
CASSPTGSGNTIYF
TGTGCCAGCAGCCCGACAGGGTCTGGAAACACCATATATTTT
>NA|TRBV14|TRBJ2-5|TRBD1
CASTRQGAGETQYF
TGTGCCAGCACGCGTCAGGGGGCAGGAGAGACCCAGTACTTC
>NA|TRBV9|TRBJ2-5|NA
CASSSNVRETQYF
TGTGCCAGCAGCTCCAATGTGCGGGAGACCCAGTACTTC
>NA|TRBV7-2|TRBJ1-3|NA
CASSSSDMRGNTIYF
TGTGCCAGCAGCTCTTCTGACATGAGAGGAAACACCATATATTTT
>once|TRBV4-2|TRBJ1-4|NA
CASSQDKGQRNEKLFF
TGTGCCAGCAGCCAAGATAAGGGACAAAGGAATGAAAAACTGTTTTTT
>NA|TRBV27|TRBJ2-3|TRBD2
CASSLKPSGRNGQYF
TGTGCCAGCAGTTTGAAGCCTAGCGGAAGGAATGGGCAGTATTTT
>few|TRBV7-9|TRBJ1-5|TRBD1
CASSRTGGDQPQHF
TGTGCCAGCAGCCGGACAGGGGGCGATCAGCCCCAGCATTTT
>NA|TRBV4-2|TRBJ2-4|NA
CASSRLYEVGAKNIQYF
TGTGCCAGCAGCCGCCTCTATGAGGTTGGAGCCAAAAACATTCAGTACTTC
>NA|TRBV7-3|TRBJ2-1|NA
CASSRGLGNEQFF
TGTGCCAGCAGCAGGGGTTTAGGCAATGAGCAGTTCTTC
>NA|TRBV5-5|TRBJ1-5|NA
CASSSTPTSNQPQHF
TGTGCCAGCAGCTCTACTCCCACGAGCAATCAGCCCCAGCATTTT
>NA|TRBV20-1|TRBJ2-1|TRBD2
CSASAGTSGTTYNEQFF
TGCAGTGCTAGTGCGGGGACTAGCGGGACTACCTACAATGAGCAGTTCTTC
>NA|TRBV18|TRBJ2-6|NA
CASSPEILDSYSSGANVLTF
TGTGCCAGCTCACCCGAGATCCTGGACTCCTATTCTTCTGGGGCCAACGTCCTGACTTTC
>NA|TRBV10-1|TRBJ2-1|TRBD2
CASSVPGLAGGQFF
TGCGCCAGCAGTGTCCCGGGACTAGCGGGTGGGCAGTTCTTC
>NA|TRBV2|TRBJ1-2|NA
CASTPTANYGYTF
TGTGCCAGCACCCCGACAGCTAACTATGGCTACACCTTC
>NA|TRBV5-4|TRBJ1-3|NA
CASSLGGGGSGNTIYF
TGTGCCAGCAGCTTGGGAGGCGGGGGCTCTGGAAACACCATATATTTT
>few|TRBV19|TRBJ2-2|NA
CASGLTGELFF
TGTGCCAGTGGGCTTACCGGGGAGCTGTTTTTT
>NA|TRBV7-3|TRBJ2-1|NA
CASSLRDSNNEQFF
TGTGCCAGCAGCTTAAGGGACTCAAACAATGAGCAGTTCTTC
>NA|TRBV7-3|TRBJ2-7|NA
CASRLGPSYEQYF
TGTGCCAGCAGACTCGGTCCTTCCTACGAGCAGTACTTC
>NA|TRBV2|TRBJ2-5|NA
CATAYQETQYF
TGTGCCACCGCGTACCAAGAGACCCAGTACTTC
>NA|TRBV7-3|TRBJ2-5|TRBD1
CASSYAPTGYSETQYF
TGTGCCAGCAGTTACGCCCCGACAGGGTATTCGGAGACCCAGTACTTC
>NA|TRBV2|TRBJ1-3|NA
CASSKEGPGNTIYF
TGTGCCAGCAGTAAGGAGGGCCCCGGAAACACCATATATTTT
>NA|TRBV10-3|TRBJ1-4|NA
CAISESMVQGSEKLFF
TGTGCCATCAGTGAGTCGATGGTTCAGGGGAGTGAAAAACTGTTTTTT
>NA|TRBV7-2|TRBJ1-2|TRBD1
CASSTDRVSGYTF
TGTGCCAGCAGCACAGACAGGGTTTCCGGCTACACCTTC
>NA|TRBV4-2|TRBJ2-2|NA
CASSRQGDSGELFF
TGTGCCAGCAGCCGACAAGGGGATTCCGGGGAGCTGTTTTTT
>NA|TRBV4-2|TRBJ2-5|TRBD2
CASSQQGGETQYF
TGTGCCAGCAGCCAACAGGGAGGGGAGACCCAGTACTTC
>NA|TRBV6-2/TRBV6-3|TRBJ2-2|TRBD2
CASSYSPSGGLIGELFF
TGTGCCAGCAGTTACTCCCCTAGCGGGGGGTTGATCGGGGAGCTGTTTTTT